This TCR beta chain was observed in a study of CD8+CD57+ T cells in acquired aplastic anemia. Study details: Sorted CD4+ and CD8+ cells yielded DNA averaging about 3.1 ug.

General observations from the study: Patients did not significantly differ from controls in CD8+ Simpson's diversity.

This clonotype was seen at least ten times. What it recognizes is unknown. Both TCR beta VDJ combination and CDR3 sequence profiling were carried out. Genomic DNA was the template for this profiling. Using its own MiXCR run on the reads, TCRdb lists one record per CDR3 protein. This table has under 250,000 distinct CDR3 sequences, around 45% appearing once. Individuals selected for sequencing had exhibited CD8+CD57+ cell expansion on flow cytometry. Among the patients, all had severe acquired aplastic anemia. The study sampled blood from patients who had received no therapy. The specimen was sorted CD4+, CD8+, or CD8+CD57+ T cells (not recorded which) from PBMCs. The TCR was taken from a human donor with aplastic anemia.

DNA for the CDR3: TGTGCCAGCAGTGTGCAGGTAGAGACCCAGTACTTC. Protein: CASSVQVETQYF. The chain recombines TRBV25-1 with TRBJ2-5, with D unresolved. The CDR3 runs to 12 residues. Trimming stripped 4 bases from V and 4 bases from J, with 7 bases between. Germline CDR1 MGHDK, CDR2 SYGVNS. Full variable domain (rest looked up from reference TRBV25-1 and TRBJ2-5): EADIYQTPRYLVIGTGKKITLECSQTMGHDKMYWYQQDPGMELHLIHYSYGVNSTEKGDLSSESTVSRIRTEHFPLTLESARPSHTSQYLCASSVQVETQYFGPGTRLLVL.